These 7 T cell receptor beta chains were all obtained from the same sample, sequenced in a study of T cell repertoires in cytomegalovirus infection (dated by TCRdb to between 2018 and 2021). The sequencer was an Illumina HiSeq 1500. TCRdb took the public reads, trimmed them with fastp at Q25, ran MiXCR for clone calling and kept in-frame beta chains. CDR3 protein sequences are deduplicated, and each keeps its most common genes and DNA. This sample is represented by about 250,000 distinct CDR3 sequences; about 5.9% of them were singletons. The top ten clonotypes cover about 6.3% of the sample. The sample taken for sequencing was PBMCs. These receptors were taken from a human donor in good health (CMV status not recorded). Some clones in this sample may be carry-over from other donors' samples.

This clonotype was seen ten or more times. The rearrangement links TRBV20-1 to TRBJ2-1; D call uncertain. Germline V gene data show CDR1 as DFQATT and CDR2 as SNEGSKA (reference sequence). CDR3 size: 10 residues. Trimming took off 4 bases at V and 4 bases at J, with 2 bases between the two ends. The CDR3 DNA follows: TGCAGTGCTACTTACAATGAGCAGTTCTTC. Protein: CSATYNEQFF.

In this sample, this clonotype turned up many times. CDR3 coding DNA: TGTGCCAGCAGCCCCCTCCGGGGCGGGGGGGCTTTTGAGCAGTTCTTC. It is translated as CASSPLRGGGAFEQFF. The chain uses TRBV7-2 and TRBJ2-1; 9 nucleotides line up with TRBD2. V was pared by 5 bases and J by 9 bases, with 14 bases of the junction left unmatched. The germline gives CDR1 SGHTA, CDR2 FQGNSA. The CDR3 consists of 16 residues. The complete variable domain, with remaining parts taken from reference TRBV7-2 and TRBJ2-1, reads GAGVSQSPSNKVTEKGKDVELRCDPISGHTALYWYRQSLGQGLEFLIYFQGNSAPDKSGLPSDRFSAERTGGSVSTLTIQRTQQEDSAVYLCASSPLRGGGAFEQFFGPGTRLTVL.

This clonotype appeared many times. The chain recombines TRBV20-1 with TRBJ2-3; no clear D gene. Per germline, CDR1 DFQATT and CDR2 SNEGSKA (reference sequence). The CDR3 is made up of 13 amino acids. V was trimmed by 3 bases and J by 1 base, leaving 8 bases between them. The CDR3 DNA follows: TGCAGTGCTAGTTTCCCAGGCACAGATACGCAGTATTTT. Translating gives CSASFPGTDTQYF.

This clonotype has at least ten counts. This chain uses TRBV2 with TRBJ1-6, with a weak D call TRBD1 (5 bases). Trimming pared 4 bases from V and 10 bases from J, leaving 14 bases between. The CDR3 contains 14 residues. CDR1 is SNHLY and CDR2 is FYNNEI in the germline V gene. DNA for the CDR3: TGTGCCAGCAGTGTAGGGAGGTGGGACTCACCCCTCCACTTT. Encoded protein: CASSVGRWDSPLHF.

This clonotype has a count of ten or more. V and J are TRBV2 and TRBJ2-5, with TRBD1 matching over 8 bases. Germline V gene data show CDR1 as SNHLY and CDR2 as FYNNEI. J lost 5 bases, V lost 8 bases, and 7 bases had no gene match. This CDR3 has 13 amino acids. CDR3 protein: CASLTDRAETQYF. The CDR3 region has the DNA TGTGCCAGCCTCACGGACAGGGCGGAGACCCAGTACTTC.

The CDR3 DNA is TGTGCCAGCAGTCCTCCTAAGGCTCAAACAGATACGCAGTATTTT. Amino acids: CASSPPKAQTDTQYF. The chain employs TRBV28 and TRBJ2-3; D uncertain. The ends were cut back, 5 bases at V and 3 bases at J, with 15 bases in the middle. Germline CDR1 and CDR2: MDHEN and SYDVKM. The CDR3 consists of 15 residues.

At least ten counts were recorded for this clonotype. The rearrangement joins TRBV7-2 to TRBJ2-4, with TRBD2 identical over 12 bases. The CDR3 extends over 16 amino acids. Germline CDR1 SGHTA, CDR2 FQGNSA. V lost 4 bases and J lost 6; bases outside the gene matches: 7. CDR3 residues: CASSSLAGGLGNIQYF. As DNA, the CDR3 is TGTGCCAGCAGCTCCCTAGCGGGGGGGTTGGGAAACATTCAGTACTTC. Variable domain in full (rest from reference TRBV7-2 and TRBJ2-4): GAGVSQSPSNKVTEKGKDVELRCDPISGHTALYWYRQSLGQGLEFLIYFQGNSAPDKSGLPSDRFSAERTGGSVSTLTIQRTQQEDSAVYLCASSSLAGGLGNIQYFGAGTRLSVL.